This T cell receptor beta chain was found in a study of Ad26.COV2.S vaccination and SARS-CoV-2 variants. Assay: immunoSEQ multiplex PCR; the TCRdb copy retains only in-frame clones and omits some. Here the sample spans 350,000 to 500,000 clones, roughly 89% being singletons. This CDR3 comprises 15 residues. Trimming cost V 3 bases and J 0 bases; bases outside gene matches: 5. The germline V gene encodes CDR1 ENHRY and CDR2 SYGVKD. Treatment defined: some 20 received Ad26.COV2.S at low or high dose, single or two shots; a few received placebo; per-sample allocation not given. Samples analyzed were those drawn on day 63 after the first vaccine or placebo injection.

This rearrangement joins TRBV10-3 to TRBJ2-7; 7 bases line up with TRBD1. The sequence came from a person between 18 and 65 years old who received the Ad26.COV2.S COVID-19 vaccine or a placebo. The sequencing here drew on peripheral blood, taken in a trial of Ad26.COV2.S vaccine versus placebo. This CDR3 reads CAISDSDRASYEQYV. DNA of the CDR3: TGTGCCATCAGTGATTCCGACAGGGCCTCCTACGAGCAGTACGTC.